The 2 T cell receptor beta chains in this list originate from one sample, sequenced in a study of PD-L1 blockade in urothelial cancer. Produced via immunoSEQ multiplex PCR; TCRdb's table is partial and in-frame only. The sample consists of some 52,000 clones, roughly 80% of them appearing once. Here the sequenced sample was PBMCs, taken around atezolizumab (anti-PD-L1) treatment. These receptors came from an older man with urothelial cancer.

Sample share makes this clone medium-sized (0.01 to 0.1%). The rearrangement uses TRBV7-2 and TRBJ2-7, with TRBD2 matching 7 bases. The V gene's germline CDR1 is SGHTA and CDR2 FQGNSA. The V gene end was trimmed by 3 bases and the J gene end by 3 bases; junction bases not matched to a gene: 2. The CDR3 contains 13 residues. The CDR3 bases are TGTGCCAGCAGCTTTGCTAGCGGCTACGAGCAGTACTTC. Translated: CASSFASGYEQYF.

This clone has only a few counts. The chain links TRBV7-9 to TRBJ1-4, with a possible D match to TRBD1 (6 bases). V lost 3 bases, J lost 4 bases, and 6 bases lay in between. The CDR3 has 13 residues. Germline V gene data show CDR1 as SEHNR and CDR2 as FQNEAQ (reference sequence). CDR3 sequence reads: CASSFRGNEKLFF. Written as DNA, the CDR3 is TGTGCCAGCAGCTTCAGGGGTAATGAAAAACTGTTTTTT.